The 24 T cell receptor beta chains given below trace back to one sample, sequenced in a study of chronic HIV infection and antiretroviral therapy. TCRdb fed the 5' RACE reads into MiXCR, producing one record per CDR3 protein. The profile shows 40,000 or so distinct CDR3 sequences, more than 8% of them singletons. Sequences were obtained from peripheral blood. These receptor sequences come from an adult who had HIV and had not received antiretroviral therapy, or was an uninfected healthy control (not recorded which).

This clonotype was counted ten times or more. The chain joins TRBV10-3 to TRBJ2-1; 11 bases align to TRBD2. Germline CDR1 is ENHRY and CDR2 is SYGVKD. The CDR3 totals 14 residues. Trimming took 7 bases from V and 5 from J; bases not matched to a gene: 4. CDR3 residues: CAITGLADNNEQFF. DNA for the CDR3: TGTGCCATCACGGGACTAGCGGATAACAATGAGCAGTTCTTC.

J is TRBJ1-5 and V is TRBV29-1; no clear D gene. Trimming pared 4 bases from V and 6 bases from J, leaving 13 bases between. CDR1 SQVTM and CDR2 ANQGSEA come from the germline V gene. The CDR3 has 13 amino acids. CDR3 DNA sequence: TGCAGCGTTGGCGAGGCAGTGAGTCAGCCCCAGCATTTT. Protein: CSVGEAVSQPQHF.

This clonotype has just a few counts. The gene calls are TRBV28 and TRBJ1-6; no reliable D call. Germline V gene sequence: CDR1 MDHEN, CDR2 SYDVKM. The ends were cut back, 6 bases at V and 0 bases at J, with 9 bases in the middle. This CDR3 is built from 15 residues. CDR3 loop: CASRDFSSYNSPLHF. CDR3 nucleotide sequence: TGTGCCAGCAGAGATTTTAGCTCCTATAATTCACCCCTCCACTTT.

This clonotype was seen only a few times. The CDR3, as DNA: TGTGCCAGCATCCCGACAGGGTCCTTTTATAGCAATCAGCCCCAGCATTTT. Protein: CASIPTGSFYSNQPQHF. V usage is TRBV28 and J usage is TRBJ1-5; 7 bases fit TRBD1. The trim removed 7 bases at V and 0 bases at J, leaving 12 bases unmatched. The CDR3 is 17 residues long. Looked up from germline, CDR1 is MDHEN and CDR2 is SYDVKM.

Only a few counts were recorded for this clonotype. The chain recombines TRBV28 with TRBJ1-3, with TRBD1 matching 7 bases. Germline CDR1 is MDHEN and CDR2 is SYDVKM. The CDR3 loop spans 16 amino acids. V trimming: 7 bases; J trimming: 0 bases; junction bases outside the gene matches: 9. CDR3 sequence reads: CASTLGGISSGNTIYF. The DNA for the CDR3 is TGTGCCAGCACCTTAGGGGGCATAAGCTCTGGAAACACCATATATTTT.

At least ten counts were recorded for this clonotype. The chain has TRBV20-1 and TRBJ2-5, with 9 bases that match TRBD2. This CDR3 is built from 12 residues. J gave up 5 bases and V 2 bases, and 0 bases lay outside the gene matches. Looked up from germline, CDR1 is DFQATT and CDR2 is SNEGSKA (reference sequence). The CDR3 sequence is CSARTSGETQYF. As DNA, the CDR3 is TGCAGTGCTAGAACTAGCGGGGAGACCCAGTACTTC.

The chain combines TRBV5-1 with TRBJ2-5; TRBD1 is a possible D gene (6 bases). V lost 1 base and J 3 bases, leaving 10 bases between the germline ends. CDR1 and CDR2 (germline): SGHRS, YFSETQ. CDR3 length: 14 amino acids. The CDR3 here is CASSLRGIEETQYF. In nucleotides, the CDR3 is TGCGCCAGCAGCTTGAGGGGGATCGAAGAGACCCAGTACTTC. The whole variable domain, filled in from reference TRBV5-1 and TRBJ2-5, reads KAGVTQTPRYLIKTRGQQVTLSCSPISGHRSVSWYQQTPGQGLQFLFEYFSETQRNKGNFPGRFSGRQFSNSRSEMNVSTLELGDSALYLCASSLRGIEETQYFGPGTRLLVL.

This clonotype has a count of ten or more. The CDR3 is CSARDPSSSTDTQYF. For the CDR3, the DNA is TGCAGTGCTAGAGATCCGTCTTCTAGCACAGATACGCAGTATTTT. The rearrangement links TRBV20-1 to TRBJ2-3; D ambiguous. Per germline, CDR1 DFQATT and CDR2 SNEGSKA (reference sequence). The CDR3 covers 15 residues. Trimming took 0 bases from V and 0 from J, leaving 10 bases between them.

This clonotype was observed a handful of times. V usage is TRBV20-1 and J usage is TRBJ2-7, with 10 bases aligning to TRBD2. V trimming: 6 bases; J trimming: 2 bases; junction bases outside the gene matches: 7. In germline, CDR1 is DFQATT, CDR2 SNEGSKA (reference sequence). The CDR3 loop spans 14 amino acids. CDR3 amino acids: CSAEKREGTYEQYF. CDR3 in DNA: TGCAGTGCAGAGAAGCGGGAGGGTACCTACGAGCAGTACTTC.

This clonotype has a count of ten or more. The chain joins TRBV4-3 to TRBJ2-1; 7 bases fit TRBD2. Trimming removed 5 bases from V and 8 bases from J; junction bases left unmatched: 12. Germline assignment: CDR1 LGHNA and CDR2 YSLEER. The CDR3 is 15 residues long. The CDR3 DNA reads as TGCGCCAGCAGCGAAGTGGGCGGGAGTAGGGATGAGCAGTTCTTC. It is translated as CASSEVGGSRDEQFF.

This clonotype has more than one count but fewer than ten. The V call is TRBV28, the J call TRBJ2-2; 13 bases fit TRBD2. The junction had 4 bases not matched to a gene; V was cut back by 4 bases and J by 8 bases. The CDR3 spans 15 residues. Germline V gene data show CDR1 as MDHEN and CDR2 as SYDVKM. CDR3 nucleotide sequence: TGTGCCAGCAGTTCCCCGGGACTAGCGGGAGGGGAGCTGTTTTTT. Protein sequence: CASSSPGLAGGELFF.

The gene calls are TRBV28 and TRBJ2-1; 8 bases map to TRBD2. This CDR3 region has 16 residues. Germline CDR1 is MDHEN and CDR2 is SYDVKM. The junction had 4 bases not matched to a gene; V was cut back by 3 bases and J by 0 bases. In DNA form, the CDR3 reads TGTGCCAGCAGTTTTATAGCGGGAAGCTCCTACAATGAGCAGTTCTTC. Protein product: CASSFIAGSSYNEQFF.

This clonotype was counted a few times. The chain links TRBV28 to TRBJ1-5; D remains unclear. Germline-derived CDR1 and CDR2 are MDHEN and SYDVKM. The CDR3 contains 12 residues. Deletions cut 2 bases from V and 6 bases from J, with 5 bases between. For the CDR3, the DNA is TGTGCCAGCAGTTTACTAGGTCAGCCCCAGCATTTT. Protein product: CASSLLGQPQHF. Based on the CDR3 plus reference TRBV28 and TRBJ1-5, the full variable domain is DVKVTQSSRYLVKRTGEKVFLECVQDMDHENMFWYRQDPGLGLRLIYFSYDVKMKEKGDIPEGYSVSREKKERFSLILESASTNQTSMYLCASSLLGQPQHFGDGTRLSIL.

This clonotype has just a few counts. This chain uses TRBV18 with TRBJ1-1; 7 bases fit TRBD1. With 5 bases clipped from V and 6 bases from J, the junction kept 3 bases outside the gene matches. The CDR3 covers 12 residues. The germline V gene encodes CDR1 KGHSH and CDR2 LQKENI. The CDR3 here is CASSATGAEAFF. Written as DNA, the CDR3 is TGTGCCAGCTCAGCAACAGGGGCTGAAGCTTTCTTT.

This clonotype was seen more than once but under ten times. The genes are TRBV30 and TRBJ1-6; perhaps TRBD1 as D (6 bases). The CDR3 runs 18 residues. Germline CDR1 and CDR2: GTSNPN and SVGIG (reference sequence). Trimming took off 3 bases at V and 10 bases at J, with 28 bases between the two ends. DNA for the CDR3: TGTGCCTGGAGCCGGGTCGGGGGCTCAATCCGGAAAGGGTCACCCCTCCACTTT. Translation: CAWSRVGGSIRKGSPLHF.

There are many counts of this clonotype. The chain is built from TRBV9 and TRBJ1-1; unclear D gene. Trimming pared 6 bases from V and 2 bases from J, leaving 14 bases between. This CDR3 is built from 14 residues. Germline V gene data show CDR1 as SGDLS and CDR2 as YYNGEE. CDR3 nucleotides: TGTGCCAGCACCGAGTATCGGGTTAACACTGAAGCTTTCTTT. Its translation is CASTEYRVNTEAFF.

The rearrangement links TRBV7-9 to TRBJ1-1; D ambiguous. The length of the CDR3 is 13 residues. CDR1 and CDR2 from the germline V gene are SEHNR and FQNEAQ (reference sequence). V lost 0 bases to trimming and J lost 6 bases, with 8 bases between them. This CDR3 is CASSLAGRAEAFF. In DNA form, the CDR3 reads TGTGCCAGCAGCTTAGCGGGGAGGGCTGAAGCTTTCTTT.

This clonotype has only a few counts. This chain joins TRBV7-8 and TRBJ1-5; D remains ambiguous. CDR3 length: 18 residues. The germline V gene has CDR1 SGHVS and CDR2 FQNEAQ. The V end was cut by 1 base, the J end by 2 bases, with 18 bases between. The CDR3 DNA sequence: TGTGCCAGCAGCTTAGGGTTTAGGTCTCCAGAGGGCAATCAGCCCCAGCATTTT. As protein: CASSLGFRSPEGNQPQHF.

This clonotype has a count of ten or more. The V gene is TRBV29-1, the J gene TRBJ2-1; D call uncertain. The CDR3 extends over 12 amino acids. Between the trimmed V and J ends, which lost 2 bases and 2 bases, there was a span of 4 bases. Germline CDR1 reads SQVTM; CDR2 reads ANQGSEA. The CDR3: CSVELAYNEQFF. Here the CDR3 DNA reads TGCAGCGTTGAACTCGCCTACAATGAGCAGTTCTTC.

The rearrangement uses TRBV12-3 or TRBV12-4 and TRBJ2-5; D could derive from TRBD1 or TRBD2 (5 bases each). The CDR3 spans 13 residues. The V gene lost 5 bases and the J gene lost 9 bases, with 16 bases spanning the gap. CDR3 in DNA: TGTGCCAGCAGTCCCGGGACGGGTTCACCCCAGTACTTC. The encoded protein is CASSPGTGSPQYF.

In its sample, this clonotype was seen a few times. The CDR3 DNA reads as TGTGCCAGCAGTCCTCAGCGGGAGCGGTACGAGCAGTACTTC. Translation gives CASSPQRERYEQYF. The rearrangement joins TRBV28 to TRBJ2-7, with 8 bases aligning to TRBD2. In germline, CDR1 is MDHEN, CDR2 SYDVKM. V shed 5 bases, J shed 4 bases, and the junction held 7 bases outside the gene matches. CDR3 length equals 14 residues.

This CDR3 reads CASRSLQRRVEAFF. DNA for the CDR3: TGTGCCAGCAGGTCTCTCCAGAGACGAGTTGAAGCTTTCTTT. The chain combines TRBV7-2 with TRBJ1-1; D remains unclear. Trimming cost V 6 bases and J 7 bases, with 18 bases left between them. This CDR3 is 14 amino acids long. Germline lookup yields CDR1 SGHTA and CDR2 FQGNSA. The variable domain in full, completed from reference TRBV7-2 and TRBJ1-1, reads GAGVSQSPSNKVTEKGKDVELRCDPISGHTALYWYRQSLGQGLEFLIYFQGNSAPDKSGLPSDRFSAERTGGSVSTLTIQRTQQEDSAVYLCASRSLQRRVEAFFGQGTRLTVV.

This clonotype was seen many times. The gene calls are TRBV28 and TRBJ2-6; 7 positions agree with TRBD1. Germline V CDR1 and CDR2: MDHEN, SYDVKM. CDR3 length equals 18 residues. With V trimmed by 6 bases and J by 1 base, 12 bases remained unmatched. CDR3: CASSRRQGEGSGANVLTF. For the CDR3, the DNA is TGTGCCAGCAGCCGCCGACAGGGCGAGGGGTCTGGGGCCAACGTCCTGACTTTC. Using reference TRBV28 and TRBJ2-6 for the parts outside the CDR3, the full variable domain is DVKVTQSSRYLVKRTGEKVFLECVQDMDHENMFWYRQDPGLGLRLIYFSYDVKMKEKGDIPEGYSVSREKKERFSLILESASTNQTSMYLCASSRRQGEGSGANVLTFGAGSRLTVL.

This clonotype was recorded at least ten times. The chain combines TRBV7-2 with TRBJ2-7; 9 positions match TRBD2. This CDR3 is 13 amino acids long. The germline V gene has CDR1 SGHTA and CDR2 FQGNSA. The junction had 3 bases not matched to a gene; V was cut back by 2 bases and J by 7 bases. CDR3 protein: CASSLLAGWEQYF. For the CDR3, the DNA is TGTGCCAGCAGCTTACTAGCGGGATGGGAGCAGTACTTC.